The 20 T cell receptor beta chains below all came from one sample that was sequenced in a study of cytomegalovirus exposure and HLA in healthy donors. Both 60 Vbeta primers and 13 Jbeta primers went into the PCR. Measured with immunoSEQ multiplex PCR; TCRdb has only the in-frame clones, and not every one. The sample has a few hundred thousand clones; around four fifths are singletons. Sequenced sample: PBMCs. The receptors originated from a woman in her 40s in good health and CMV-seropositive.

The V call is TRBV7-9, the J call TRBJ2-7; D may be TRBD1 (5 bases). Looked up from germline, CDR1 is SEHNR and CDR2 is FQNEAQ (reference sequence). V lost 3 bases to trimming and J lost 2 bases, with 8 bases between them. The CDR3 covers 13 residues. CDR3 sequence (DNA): TGTGCCAGCAGCTTGCAGGGAACCTACGAGCAGTACTTC. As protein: CASSLQGTYEQYF.

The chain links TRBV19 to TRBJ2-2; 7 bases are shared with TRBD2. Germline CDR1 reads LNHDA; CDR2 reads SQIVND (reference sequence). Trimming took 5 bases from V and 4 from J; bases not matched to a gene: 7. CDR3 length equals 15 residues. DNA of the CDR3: TGTGCCAGTAGTCCCGGGACTACCATCACCGGGGAGCTGTTTTTT. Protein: CASSPGTTITGELFF.

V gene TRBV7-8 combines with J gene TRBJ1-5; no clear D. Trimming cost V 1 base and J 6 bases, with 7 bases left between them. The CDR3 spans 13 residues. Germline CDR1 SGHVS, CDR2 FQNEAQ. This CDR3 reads CASSLELSQPQHF. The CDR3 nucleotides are TGTGCCAGCAGCTTAGAGCTATCTCAGCCCCAGCATTTT.

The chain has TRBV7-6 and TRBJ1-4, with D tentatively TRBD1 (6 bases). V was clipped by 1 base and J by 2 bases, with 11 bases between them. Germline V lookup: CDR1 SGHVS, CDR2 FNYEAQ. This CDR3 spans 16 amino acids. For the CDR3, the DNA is TGTGCCAGCAGCTTAGAAGGGGGTCGGACTAATGAAAAACTGTTTTTT. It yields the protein CASSLEGGRTNEKLFF.

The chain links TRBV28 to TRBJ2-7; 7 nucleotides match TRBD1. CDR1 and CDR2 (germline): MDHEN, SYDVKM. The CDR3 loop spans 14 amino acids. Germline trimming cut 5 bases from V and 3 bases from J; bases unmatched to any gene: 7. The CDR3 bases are TGTGCCAGCAGTCCAGGGACAGCCCTCTACGAGCAGTACTTC. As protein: CASSPGTALYEQYF.

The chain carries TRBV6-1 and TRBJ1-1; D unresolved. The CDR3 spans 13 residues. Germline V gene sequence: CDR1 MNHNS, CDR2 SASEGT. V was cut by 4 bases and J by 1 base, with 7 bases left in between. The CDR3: CASSVGQNTEAFF. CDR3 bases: TGTGCCAGCAGTGTCGGTCAGAACACTGAAGCTTTCTTT.

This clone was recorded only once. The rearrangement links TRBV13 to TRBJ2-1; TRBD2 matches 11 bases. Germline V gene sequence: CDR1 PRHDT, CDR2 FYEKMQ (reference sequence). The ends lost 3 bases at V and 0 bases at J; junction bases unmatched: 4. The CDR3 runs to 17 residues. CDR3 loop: CASSFRGTSGSYNEQFF. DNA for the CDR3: TGTGCCAGCAGCTTTCGGGGGACTAGCGGCTCCTACAATGAGCAGTTCTTC.

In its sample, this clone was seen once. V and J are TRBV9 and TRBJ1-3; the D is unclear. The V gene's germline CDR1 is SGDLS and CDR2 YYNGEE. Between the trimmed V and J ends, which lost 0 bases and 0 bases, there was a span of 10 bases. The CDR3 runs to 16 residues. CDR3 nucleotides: TGTGCCAGCAGCGTAGGAGACACGCGCTCTGGAAACACCATATATTTT. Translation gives CASSVGDTRSGNTIYF. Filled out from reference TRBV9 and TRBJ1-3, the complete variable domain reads DSGVTQTPKHLITATGQRVTLRCSPRSGDLSVYWYQQSLDQGLQFLIQYYNGEERAKGNILERFSAQQFPDLHSELNLSSLELGDSALYFCASSVGDTRSGNTIYFGEGSWLTVV.

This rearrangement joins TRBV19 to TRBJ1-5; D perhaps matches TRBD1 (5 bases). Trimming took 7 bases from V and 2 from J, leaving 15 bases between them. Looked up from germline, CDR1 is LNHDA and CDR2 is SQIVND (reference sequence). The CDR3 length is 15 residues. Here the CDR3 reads CASNPWGEGNQPQHF. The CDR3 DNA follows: TGTGCCAGTAACCCTTGGGGGGAAGGCAATCAGCCCCAGCATTTT.

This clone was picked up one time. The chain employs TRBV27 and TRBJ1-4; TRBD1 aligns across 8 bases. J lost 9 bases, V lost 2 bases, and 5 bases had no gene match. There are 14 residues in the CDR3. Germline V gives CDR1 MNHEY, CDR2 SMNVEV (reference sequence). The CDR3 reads CASSLTRDRKKLFF. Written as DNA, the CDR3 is TGTGCCAGCAGTTTAACCCGGGACAGGAAAAAACTGTTTTTT.

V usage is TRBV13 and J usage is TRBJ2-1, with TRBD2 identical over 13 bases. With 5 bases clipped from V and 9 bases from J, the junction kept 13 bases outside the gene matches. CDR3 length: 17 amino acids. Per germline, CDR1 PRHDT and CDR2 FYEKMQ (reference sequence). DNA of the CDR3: TGTGCCAGCAGCCTCCCCCGGACTAGCGGGAGCGTTGGTGAGCAGTTCTTC. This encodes CASSLPRTSGSVGEQFF.

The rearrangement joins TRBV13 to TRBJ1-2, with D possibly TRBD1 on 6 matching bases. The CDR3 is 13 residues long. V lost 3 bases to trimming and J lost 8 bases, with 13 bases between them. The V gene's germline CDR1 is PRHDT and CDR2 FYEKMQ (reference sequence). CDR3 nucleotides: TGTGCCAGCAGCTTCTCAGGGGCTGACGGCTACACCTTC. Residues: CASSFSGADGYTF.

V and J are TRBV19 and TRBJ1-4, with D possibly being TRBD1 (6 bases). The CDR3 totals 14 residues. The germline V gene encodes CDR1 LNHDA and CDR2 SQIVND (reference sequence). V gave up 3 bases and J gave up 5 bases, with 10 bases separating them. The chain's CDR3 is CASSIGQLNEKLFF. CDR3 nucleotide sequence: TGTGCCAGTAGTATCGGACAGTTAAATGAAAAACTGTTTTTT. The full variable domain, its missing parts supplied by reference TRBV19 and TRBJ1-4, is DGGITQSPKYLFRKEGQNVTLSCEQNLNHDAMYWYRQDPGQGLRLIYYSQIVNDFQKGDIAEGYSVSREKKESFPLTVTSAQKNPTAFYLCASSIGQLNEKLFFGSGTQLSVL.

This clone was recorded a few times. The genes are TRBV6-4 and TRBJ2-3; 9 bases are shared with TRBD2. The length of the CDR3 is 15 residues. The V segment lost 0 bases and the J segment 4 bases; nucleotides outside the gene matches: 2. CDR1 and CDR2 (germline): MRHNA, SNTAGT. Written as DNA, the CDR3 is TGTGCCAGCAGTGACTCGGCGGGAGGGCCAGATACGCAGTATTTT. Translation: CASSDSAGGPDTQYF.

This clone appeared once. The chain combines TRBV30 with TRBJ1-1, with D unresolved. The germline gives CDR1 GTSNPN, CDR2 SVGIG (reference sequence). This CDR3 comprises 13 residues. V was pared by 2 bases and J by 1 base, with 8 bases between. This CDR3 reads CAWSRTRNTEAFF. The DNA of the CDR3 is TGTGCCTGGAGTAGAACAAGGAACACTGAAGCTTTCTTT.

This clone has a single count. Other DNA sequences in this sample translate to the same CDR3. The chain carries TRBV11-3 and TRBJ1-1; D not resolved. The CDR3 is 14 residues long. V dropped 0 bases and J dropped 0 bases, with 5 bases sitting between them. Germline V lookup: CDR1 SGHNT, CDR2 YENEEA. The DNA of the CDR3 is TGTGCCAGCAGCTTAGATCTGTTGAACACTGAAGCTTTCTTT. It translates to CASSLDLLNTEAFF. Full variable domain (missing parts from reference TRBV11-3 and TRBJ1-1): EAGVVQSPRYKIIEKKQPVAFWCNPISGHNTLYWYLQNLGQGPELLIRYENEEAVDDSQLPKDRFSAERLKGVDSTLKIQPAELGDSAVYLCASSLDLLNTEAFFGQGTRLTVV.

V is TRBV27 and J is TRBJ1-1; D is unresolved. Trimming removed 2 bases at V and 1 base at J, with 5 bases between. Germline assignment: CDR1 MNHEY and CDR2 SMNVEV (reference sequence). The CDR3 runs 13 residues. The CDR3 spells CASSLAGNTEAFF. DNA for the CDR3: TGTGCCAGCAGTTTAGCAGGGAACACTGAAGCTTTCTTT.

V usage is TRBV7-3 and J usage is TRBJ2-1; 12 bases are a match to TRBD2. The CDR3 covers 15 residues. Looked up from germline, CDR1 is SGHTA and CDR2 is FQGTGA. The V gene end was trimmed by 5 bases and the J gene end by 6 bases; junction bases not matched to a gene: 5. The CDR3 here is CASSPSSGRANEQFF. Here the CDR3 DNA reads TGTGCCAGCAGCCCTTCTAGCGGGAGGGCCAATGAGCAGTTCTTC.

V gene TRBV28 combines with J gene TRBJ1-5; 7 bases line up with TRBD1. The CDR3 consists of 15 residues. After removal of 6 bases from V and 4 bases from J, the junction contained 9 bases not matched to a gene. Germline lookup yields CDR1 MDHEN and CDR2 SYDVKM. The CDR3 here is CASRILTGSNQPQHF. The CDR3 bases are TGTGCCAGCAGAATCCTGACAGGGTCGAATCAGCCCCAGCATTTT.

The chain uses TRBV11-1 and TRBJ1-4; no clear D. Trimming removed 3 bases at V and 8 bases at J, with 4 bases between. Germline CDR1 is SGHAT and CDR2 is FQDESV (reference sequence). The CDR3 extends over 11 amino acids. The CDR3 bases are TGTGCCAGCAGCTTGGGCGAAAAACTGTTTTTT. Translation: CASSLGEKLFF.